The source of this T cell receptor beta chain is a study of control samples from healthy donors and cancer patients. The assay was immunoSEQ multiplex PCR, and TCRdb's table has in-frame clones only and misses some. The sample shows some 79,000 clones, 87% of them seen only once. The material sequenced was blood. The TCR originated in a woman aged 45-60 years in good health.

Here the CDR3 DNA reads TGTGCCAGTAGTATACCGGGACAGGGGTCGTTTCAGCCCCAGCATTTT. Its protein product is CASSIPGQGSFQPQHF. The V call is TRBV19, the J call TRBJ1-5; 10 nucleotides agree with TRBD1. There are 16 residues in the CDR3. Germline V gene data show CDR1 as LNHDA and CDR2 as SQIVND (reference sequence). V shed 2 bases, J shed 6 bases, and the junction held 7 bases outside the gene matches. The whole variable domain, remainder taken from reference TRBV19 and TRBJ1-5, is DGGITQSPKYLFRKEGQNVTLSCEQNLNHDAMYWYRQDPGQGLRLIYYSQIVNDFQKGDIAEGYSVSREKKESFPLTVTSAQKNPTAFYLCASSIPGQGSFQPQHFGDGTRLSIL.